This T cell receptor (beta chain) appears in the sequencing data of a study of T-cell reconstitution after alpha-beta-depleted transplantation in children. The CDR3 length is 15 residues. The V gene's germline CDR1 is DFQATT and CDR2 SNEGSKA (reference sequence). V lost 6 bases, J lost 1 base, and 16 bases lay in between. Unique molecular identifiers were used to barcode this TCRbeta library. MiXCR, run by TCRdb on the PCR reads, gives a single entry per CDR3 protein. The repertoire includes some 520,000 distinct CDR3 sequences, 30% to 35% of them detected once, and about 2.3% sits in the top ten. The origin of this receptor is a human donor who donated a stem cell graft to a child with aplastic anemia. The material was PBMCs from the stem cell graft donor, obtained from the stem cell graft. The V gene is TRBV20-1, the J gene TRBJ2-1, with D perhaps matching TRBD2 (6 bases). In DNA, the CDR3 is TGCAGTGCCCAGCCGGGAGCTGAATCCTACAATGAGCAGTTCTTC. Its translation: CSAQPGAESYNEQFF.